This T cell receptor (beta chain) is drawn from a study of blood T cell repertoires in COVID-19. Some clones are missing from TCRdb's copy, which holds only in-frame ones; the method was immunoSEQ multiplex PCR. Here the sample spans about 140,000 clones, roughly 81% being singletons. The CDR3 is made up of 14 amino acids. CDR1 and CDR2 (germline): SQVTM, ANQGSEA. V lost 4 bases and J lost 0, with 11 bases in between. Sequencing was done on a sample of peripheral blood. The chain carries TRBV29-1 and TRBJ2-3; tentative D call: TRBD1 (5 bases). This clonotype was obtained from a woman in her forties or fifties with active or convalescent COVID-19. CDR3 bases: TGCAGCGTTGGGACACCAGCTAGCACAGATACGCAGTATTTT. Protein sequence: CSVGTPASTDTQYF.